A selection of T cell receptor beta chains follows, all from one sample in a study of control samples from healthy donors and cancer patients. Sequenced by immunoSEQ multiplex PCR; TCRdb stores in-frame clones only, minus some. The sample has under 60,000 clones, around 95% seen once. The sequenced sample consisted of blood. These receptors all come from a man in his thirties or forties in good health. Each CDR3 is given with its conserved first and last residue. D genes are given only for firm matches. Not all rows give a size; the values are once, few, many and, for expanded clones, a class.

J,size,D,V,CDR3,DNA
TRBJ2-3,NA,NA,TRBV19,CASTRTQGTGTDTQYF,TGTGCCAGTACCCGGACGCAGGGGACTGGAACAGATACGCAGTATTTT
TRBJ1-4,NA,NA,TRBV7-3,CASSAYGARSGGTNEKLFF,TGTGCCAGCAGCGCCTATGGGGCGCGCTCCGGGGGAACTAATGAAAAACTGTTTTTT
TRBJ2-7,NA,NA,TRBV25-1,CASSDPLGLGAYEQYF,TGTGCCAGCAGTGATCCCCTCGGGTTGGGCGCCTACGAGCAGTACTTC
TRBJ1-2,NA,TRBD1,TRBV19,CASRPTGGAYGYTF,TGTGCCAGTAGGCCGACAGGGGGTGCATATGGCTACACCTTC
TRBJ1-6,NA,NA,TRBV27,CASSFSSPGGSNSPLHF,TGTGCCAGCAGTTTTTCCTCACCAGGAGGGAGCAATTCACCCCTCCACTTT
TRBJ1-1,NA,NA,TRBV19,CASSPPGAAGVRAFF,TGTGCCAGTAGTCCTCCAGGGGCGGCTGGAGTGAGAGCTTTCTTT
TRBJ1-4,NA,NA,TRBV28,CASSSRWTLVATNEKLFF,TGTGCCAGCAGTTCCAGATGGACGTTAGTTGCAACTAATGAAAAACTGTTTTTT
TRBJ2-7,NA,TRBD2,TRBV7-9,CASSLLTGLAGEQYF,TGTGCCAGCAGCTTACTAACAGGACTAGCGGGGGAGCAGTACTTC
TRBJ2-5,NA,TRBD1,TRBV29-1,CSVEGDRVQETQYF,TGCAGCGTTGAGGGGGACAGGGTTCAAGAGACCCAGTACTTC
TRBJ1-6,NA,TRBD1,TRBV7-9,CASSLVRQGNSPLHF,TGTGCCAGCAGCTTAGTGAGACAGGGGAATTCACCCCTCCACTTT
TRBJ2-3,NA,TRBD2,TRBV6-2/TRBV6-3,CASSYPRLAGWQGTQYF,TGTGCCAGCAGTTACCCGAGACTAGCGGGATGGCAGGGTACGCAGTATTTT
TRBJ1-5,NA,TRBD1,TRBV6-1,CASSEGQKDDQHF,TGTGCCAGCAGTGAGGGACAGAAGGACGACCAGCATTTT
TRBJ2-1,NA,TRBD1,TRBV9,CASSPSTGSSYNEQFF,TGTGCCAGCAGCCCATCGACAGGGAGCTCCTACAATGAGCAGTTCTTC
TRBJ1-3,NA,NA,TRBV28,CASSVPPGHYFSGNTIYF,TGTGCCAGCAGTGTCCCTCCAGGGCATTATTTCTCTGGAAACACCATATATTTT
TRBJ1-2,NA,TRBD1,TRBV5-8,CASSGGQINYGYTF,TGTGCCAGCAGCGGGGGACAGATCAACTATGGCTACACCTTC
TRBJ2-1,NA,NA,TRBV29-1,CSVATDSYNEQFF,TGCAGCGTGGCGACAGATAGTTACAATGAGCAGTTCTTC
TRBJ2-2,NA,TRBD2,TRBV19,CASISRGGLNTGELFF,TGTGCCAGTATTAGTCGCGGGGGGCTGAACACCGGGGAGCTGTTTTTT
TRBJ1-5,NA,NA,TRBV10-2,CASSGQGGQPQHF,TGCGCCAGCAGTGGGCAGGGAGGTCAGCCCCAGCATTTT
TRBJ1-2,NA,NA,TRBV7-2,CASSLGGLGQGYGYTF,TGTGCCAGCAGCTTAGGAGGGTTGGGTCAGGGCTATGGCTACACCTTC
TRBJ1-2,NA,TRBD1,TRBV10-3,CAIRGQGSSYGYTF,TGTGCCATCAGGGGACAGGGGAGTAGCTATGGCTACACCTTC
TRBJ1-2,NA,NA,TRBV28,CASSLTAVGYTF,TGTGCCAGCAGTCTGACAGCAGTCGGCTACACCTTC
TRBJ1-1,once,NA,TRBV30,CAWSTDRNTEAFF,TGTGCCTGGAGTACGGACAGGAACACTGAAGCTTTCTTT
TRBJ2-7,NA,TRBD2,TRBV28,CASSDLLAGSYEQYF,TGTGCCAGCAGTGATCTACTAGCGGGATCCTACGAGCAGTACTTC
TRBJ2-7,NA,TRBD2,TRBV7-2,CASSLGWRGAYEQYF,TGTGCCAGCAGCTTAGGATGGCGGGGGGCCTACGAGCAGTACTTC
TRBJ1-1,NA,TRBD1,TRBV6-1,CASSEVMPGQARNTEAFF,TGTGCCAGCAGTGAAGTGATGCCGGGACAGGCGAGGAACACTGAAGCTTTCTTT
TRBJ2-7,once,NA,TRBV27,CASSLGPTYEQYF,TGTGCCAGCAGTCTGGGGCCAACCTACGAGCAGTACTTC
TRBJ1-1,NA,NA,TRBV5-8,CASSASGTLNTEAFF,TGTGCCAGCAGCGCCTCCGGGACACTCAACACTGAAGCTTTCTTT
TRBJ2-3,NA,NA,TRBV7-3,CASSRSGDTQYF,TGTGCCAGCAGCAGATCGGGGGATACGCAGTATTTT
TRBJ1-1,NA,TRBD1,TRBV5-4,CASSSSGGAGTEAFF,TGTGCCAGCAGCTCCTCAGGGGGCGCAGGCACTGAAGCTTTCTTT